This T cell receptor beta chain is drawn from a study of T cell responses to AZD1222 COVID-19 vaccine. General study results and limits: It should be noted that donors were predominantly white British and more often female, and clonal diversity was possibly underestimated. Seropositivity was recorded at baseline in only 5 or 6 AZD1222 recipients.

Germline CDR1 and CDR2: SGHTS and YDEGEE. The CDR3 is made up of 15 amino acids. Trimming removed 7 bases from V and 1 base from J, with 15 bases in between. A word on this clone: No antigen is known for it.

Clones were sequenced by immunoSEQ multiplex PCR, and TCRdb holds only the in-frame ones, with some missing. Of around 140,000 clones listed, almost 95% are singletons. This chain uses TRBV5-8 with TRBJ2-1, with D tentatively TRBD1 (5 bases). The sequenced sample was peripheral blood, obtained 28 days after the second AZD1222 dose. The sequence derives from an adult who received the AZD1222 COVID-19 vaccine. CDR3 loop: CASSTQGRSYNEQFF. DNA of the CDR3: TGTGCCAGCTCCACCCAGGGAAGGTCCTACAATGAGCAGTTCTTC.